This TCR beta chain is drawn from a study of blood T cells in healthy people across ages (dated by TCRdb to between 2014 and 2016). Background on the whole study: In model experiments, template switching captured about one uniquely barcoded TCR beta cDNA molecule for every two T cells. Age-related changes in TCR beta repertoire diversity were measured in the study by deep sequencing normalized with unique cDNA molecular identifiers. The donors were divided into four age groups: young (average approximately 15 years), middle-aged (under 40), aged (about 62) and long-lived (approximately 74). To avoid experimental bias, donors of different ages were distributed randomly across sequencing lanes. The study analyzed two additional independent replicas of 1 million unique cDNA reads from the same blood draw for two donors, one aged 18 to 29 and one aged 80 or older.

Relative to germline, V is 6 bases shorter and J is 4 bases shorter, with 16 bases between their ends. The CDR3 has 16 amino acids, counting the end cysteine and phenylalanine. Left in the record is the CDR3 DNA by itself, 48 bases read in frame from the first base. Looking up the germline V gene yields CDR1 MGHRA and CDR2 YSYEKL. As concerns this clonotype: There is no known antigen for this receptor. Base qualities were left out, and no much larger clone turns up one base away.

Libraries were built with 5' RACE. Data came from an Illumina HiSeq 2500. A second PCR of about 7 to 12 cycles was performed with a sample-barcoded 5' primer and a J-beta primer mix. A template-switch 5' adaptor carrying 12 random nucleotides introduced a unique molecular identifier onto each TCR beta cDNA molecule. Each sample yielded at least 2.5 million CDR3-containing paired-end reads. All of the RNA was converted into first-strand cDNA using the Mint cDNA synthesis kit, with a TRBC-specific oligonucleotide serving as the primer. Following uracil-DNA glycosylase treatment, a first 18-cycle PCR with universal primers M1SS and BC2_uni_R was performed on all cDNA. The authors' pipeline ran thus. Normalization of each sample was performed by random selection of 1 million high-quality reads, each carrying a distinct molecular identifier. Reads with shared molecular identifiers were discarded instead of being binned into consensus sequences. MiTCR, set to a Q25 quality threshold and the strictest error-elimination algorithm, was used for CDR3 identification, clonotype clustering and error correction. A nonparametric unseen species model using Euler transformation provided a lower-bound estimate of total TCR beta diversity. TCRdb passed the public sequencing reads through fastp at Q25 and MiXCR, retaining productive beta sequences. Rows matching on CDR3 protein sequence are summarized as one entry with the most common DNA and genes. What appears here as the V and J calls and clone size reflects TCRdb's work, not the paper's. The sample table contains approximately 1,100,000 distinct CDR3 sequences; only one count was recorded for under 55% of them. Clones ranked in the top ten supply approximately 20% of the sample.

The donors were 40 or so Caucasian individuals from Russia, aged 6 to 90 years, who were systemically healthy. About 9.6 milliliters of peripheral blood were collected from each donor into EDTA-treated Vacutainer tubes. PBMCs were isolated by Ficoll-Paque density-gradient centrifugation, with at least 6 million obtained per sample. Trizol reagent was used to extract total RNA from PBMCs, with at least 5 micrograms per sample. Naive CD45RAhigh/CD27high T cell percentages were measured by flow cytometry on a PBMC aliquot from every donor. Study-level results and caveats: Observed TCR beta diversity correlated strongly with the percentage of naive T cells measured by flow cytometry. Conclusive comparison of naive and antigen-experienced compartments was prevented by the profiling of bulk unsorted PBMCs. Estimates of total diversity from one million sequenced T cells were regarded as lower bounds and underestimates. As age increased, observed TCR beta diversity per million T cells dropped in a roughly linear way, and a significant reduction was already evident by age 40. The CMV infection status of donors was not known, potentially confounding age-related changes in expanded clonotypes. Compared with the aged group, the long-lived group had more naive CD4+ T cells, fewer expanded clones and increased TCR diversity, suggesting age selection.

Sequenced: blood. This clonotype originated in an older woman in good health. The sequence is built from TRBV4-1 and TRBJ1-6; TRBD1 is possibly the D segment (5 matching bases). The sequenced DNA: TGCGCCAGCAGACGCACGGGACTGCCGTATAATTCACCCCTCCACTTT. It encodes CASRRTGLPYNSPLHF.